Sequencing of this TCR beta chain was carried out in a study of cytomegalovirus exposure and HLA in healthy donors. The wider study: The 90 to 150 validation repertoires used a platform that matched the one used for the approximately 610 first-cohort repertoires, as a later analysis reported.

On this clone: The antigen is not known.

The approximately 120-subject validation cohort, separate from the roughly 700-subject first cohort, included the donors. The CDR3 consists of 16 residues. Germline CDR1 reads KGHSH; CDR2 reads LQKENI. Trimming left V 4 bases short and J 3 bases short, with 16 bases between. Overall study results and limits: Using the classifier, cytomegalovirus status was reportedly diagnosed with high specificity and sensitivity.

Assay: immunoSEQ multiplex PCR; the TCRdb copy retains only in-frame clones and omits some. The table includes 200,000 to 250,000 clones, over 65% detected once. The chain has TRBV18 and TRBJ1-5; D is possibly TRBD1 (5 bases). This TCR was sampled from a woman aged 18-29 years in good health and CMV-seronegative. Sequenced: PBMCs. The CDR3 region has the DNA TGTGCCAGCTCACAGGGGAATGGGCTGAACAATCAGCCCCAGCATTTT. Translated: CASSQGNGLNNQPQHF. Combining the CDR3 with reference TRBV18 and TRBJ1-5 gives the whole variable domain NAGVMQNPRHLVRRRGQEARLRCSPMKGHSHVYWYRQLPEEGLKFMVYLQKENIIDESGMPKERFSAEFPKEGPSILRIQQVVRGDSAAYFCASSQGNGLNNQPQHFGDGTRLSIL.